Following are 12 T cell receptor beta chains from one sample sequenced in a study of Graves' ophthalmopathy and Graves' hyperthyroidism. Amplifying from RNA transcripts, the study obtained TCR beta CDR3 regions. Following a first-round RT-PCR that used HTBI primers, a second-round multiplex PCR was carried out. A single record per CDR3 protein comes from TCRdb applying MiXCR to the multiplex PCR reads. The sample records some 520,000 distinct CDR3 sequences, 13% to 15% being singletons. Sequencing was performed on blood. Source of these receptors: a woman aged 25 to 39 with Graves' ophthalmopathy.

This clonotype has at least ten counts. CDR3 protein: CASSDYRGLANTEAFF. For the CDR3, the DNA is TGTGCCAGCAGTGATTACAGGGGGCTAGCGAACACTGAAGCTTTCTTT. The gene calls are TRBV6-1 and TRBJ1-1, with TRBD1 matching over 9 bases. The CDR3 is 16 residues long. Trimming took 3 bases from V and 1 from J; bases not matched to a gene: 6. Germline V lookup: CDR1 MNHNS, CDR2 SASEGT.

In its sample, this clonotype was seen many times. This chain connects TRBV7-8 to TRBJ2-7; a weak D match, TRBD2 (6 bases). Germline loops: CDR1 SGHVS, CDR2 FQNEAQ. Deletions cut 0 bases from V and 5 bases from J, with 14 bases between. The CDR3 length is 15 residues. The CDR3 DNA sequence: TGTGCCAGCAGCTTAGCTTGGGGGGTAGCGGACGAGCAGTACTTC. This gives the protein CASSLAWGVADEQYF.

This clonotype was seen a few times. The genes are TRBV5-1 and TRBJ2-7, with D hard to call. Germline CDR1 is SGHRS and CDR2 is YFSETQ. The ends were cut back, 0 bases at V and 0 bases at J, with 13 bases in the middle. There are 16 residues in the CDR3. The CDR3 reads CASSLAGQVLSYEQYF. The CDR3 DNA reads TGCGCCAGCAGCTTGGCCGGGCAGGTCCTCTCCTACGAGCAGTACTTC.

In regard to this clonotype: The junction differs from germline at one of its ends, possibly a read error. CDR3 coding DNA: TGTGCTAGCAGGGAAGCTAGCGGGGGGGGCGGGAGAGATATGCAGTATTTT. Translating it yields CASREASGGGGRDMQYF. The rearrangement uses TRBV2 and TRBJ2-3; TRBD2 matches at 12 bases. In germline, CDR1 is SNHLY, CDR2 FYNNEI. The length of the CDR3 is 17 residues.

Many counts were recorded for this clonotype. The V and J genes are TRBV5-6 and TRBJ1-1, with TRBD1 matching 7 bases. The germline gives CDR1 SGHDT, CDR2 YYEEEE. The CDR3 sequence is 15 residues long. V was clipped by 5 bases and J by 0 bases; unmatched bases: 7. The CDR3 region has the DNA TGTGCCAGCAGACCCGGGACAGACATGAACACTGAAGCTTTCTTT. It specifies CASRPGTDMNTEAFF.

This clonotype was counted ten times or more. The rearrangement links TRBV6-5 to TRBJ1-2; D not resolved. The CDR3 is 12 residues long. The V gene lost 6 bases and the J gene lost 2 bases, with 7 bases spanning the gap. The germline V gene encodes CDR1 MNHEY and CDR2 SVGAGI. CDR3 in DNA: TGTGCCAGCAGCGCCCTCAACTATGGCTACACCTTC. It yields the protein CASSALNYGYTF.

The CDR3, as DNA: TGCGCCAGCAGCCAAAACAGGGGACGGACTGAAGCTTTCTTT. Its translation: CASSQNRGRTEAFF. This chain uses TRBV4-3 with TRBJ1-1, with 7 bases that match TRBD1. The CDR3 is 14 amino acids. CDR1 and CDR2 (germline): LGHNA, YSLEER. J lost 5 bases, V lost 2 bases, and 5 bases had no gene match.

This clonotype showed up just a few times. Since a much larger clone is just one base distant, this may be a read error. The V gene is TRBV10-3, the J gene TRBJ2-7; tentatively, D is TRBD1 or TRBD2 (6 bases each). With 1 base removed from V and 10 bases from J, the gap between germline ends came to 11 bases. The CDR3 has 12 residues. The V gene's germline CDR1 is ENHRY and CDR2 SYGVKD. The CDR3 DNA reads TGTGCCATCAGTGAGTTCGGGGGCGATCAGTACTTC. Translating gives CAISEFGGDQYF.

As to this clonotype: Possible read error: a much larger clone is one base away. The chain couples TRBV6-1 to TRBJ2-7, with 7 positions matching TRBD1. Germline loops: CDR1 MNHNS, CDR2 SASEGT. This CDR3 comprises 14 residues. Unmatched junction bases numbered 5, after V lost 4 bases and J lost 2 bases. The CDR3 DNA is TGTGCCAGCAGTGCCGGGACAGCCCCCTACGAGCAGTACTTC. Residues: CASSAGTAPYEQYF.

Comment on this clonotype: A much larger clonotype is one base distant, so this may be a read error. The rearrangement joins TRBV5-1 to TRBJ2-5, with D tentatively TRBD1 (5 bases). The germline V and J ends were trimmed by 3 bases and 2 bases, with 8 bases remaining between them. Germline CDR1 SGHRS, CDR2 YFSETQ. This CDR3 spans 13 amino acids. CDR3 bases: TGCGCCAGCAGCTACCGACAGCAAGAGACCCAGTACTTC. It translates to CASSYRQQETQYF. Based on the CDR3 plus reference TRBV5-1 and TRBJ2-5, the full variable domain is KAGVTQTPRYLIKTRGQQVTLSCSPISGHRSVSWYQQTPGQGLQFLFEYFSETQRNKGNFPGRFSGRQFSNSRSEMNVSTLELGDSALYLCASSYRQQETQYFGPGTRLLVL.

This clonotype was seen once. This may stem from a read error, because a much larger clone lies one nucleotide away. The genes are TRBV6-1 and TRBJ1-5; 7 bases are shared with TRBD1. There are 12 residues in the CDR3. Per germline, CDR1 MNHNS and CDR2 SASEGT. CDR3 sequence reads: CVSLQGNQPQHF. The DNA of the CDR3 is TGTGTCAGCCTACAGGGGAATCAGCCCCAGCATTTT.

Many counts were recorded for this clonotype. The CDR3: CASSYSNGQNQPQHF. In DNA form, the CDR3 reads TGTGCCAGCAGTTACTCGAATGGGCAAAATCAGCCCCAGCATTTT. The chain couples TRBV6-5 to TRBJ1-5, with D unresolved. This CDR3 contains 15 residues. Trimming removed 0 bases at V and 4 bases at J, with 10 bases between. Germline values: CDR1 MNHEY, CDR2 SVGAGI.